One TCR beta chain is described in this entry. The target antigen is unknown. This sample was included in a study of shared clonotypes between healthy human individuals. The run depth of the assay was deep. Clones were read by immunoSEQ multiplex PCR, and TCRdb kept only the in-frame ones, dropping some. The table lists over a million clones, around 95% of them singletons. Study-wide results and caveats: Represented diversity (both genetic and exposure-history) was limited by the small number of donors. Sorted-subset samples were not fully sequenced, rarefaction indicated. Researchers found naive subsets generally carried larger estimated richness than memory subsets.

The CDR3 extends over 16 amino acids. The V gene end was trimmed by 1 base and the J gene end by 7 bases; junction bases not matched to a gene: 7. In germline, CDR1 is LNHDA, CDR2 SQIVND (reference sequence). The sample comprised naive CD4+ T cells sorted from blood. The subset here: CD45RA+ positively selected. This TCR was recovered from a man under 40 in good health. V usage is TRBV19 and J usage is TRBJ2-1; 10 bases line up with TRBD1. The CDR3 loop is CASSIVGTGVRNEQFF. The CDR3 bases are TGTGCCAGTAGTATAGTCGGGACAGGGGTCAGGAATGAGCAGTTCTTC.